This TCR beta chain originates from a study of T-cell memory formation after mild COVID-19. The overall study: TCR clusters were mostly donor specific. Whole-study results and caveats: Shrinking CD4+ clones resided mostly in CM and EM, and CD8+ ones in EMRA. The study found balanced CD4/CD8 in clones contracting day 15 to 85 and a CD4+ lean in later expanders.

On this clonotype: Its antigen is as yet unknown.

Trimming removed 1 base from V and 3 bases from J, with 1 base in between. CDR1 and CDR2 (germline): LNHDA, SQIVND (reference sequence). CDR3 size: 12 residues. In TCRdb, the 5' RACE reads were re-called with MiXCR into one record per CDR3 protein. The table shows roughly 120,000 distinct CDR3 sequences, with about 20% occurring only once. Sequenced sample: PBMCs or a T cell subset sorted from them (not recorded which). The V gene is TRBV19, the J gene TRBJ2-1; the D is unclear. The receptor was derived from a man between 18 and 29 years old who had mild COVID-19 (a few samples of this study predate the infection). Cell type and time point are not known. The CDR3 region is CASSIGYNEQFF. Here the CDR3 DNA reads TGTGCCAGTAGTATAGGCTACAATGAGCAGTTCTTC.